The following is a T cell receptor (beta chain) sequence with its context. Its antigen remains undetermined. Base quality data are lacking; no much larger clone is found one base away. CDR1 and CDR2 are read off the germline V gene as MNHEY and SVGAGI. The cysteine opens and the phenylalanine closes a CDR3 of 15 amino acids. The CDR3 DNA has 45 bases and is translated from base 1. V lost 4 bases and J lost 0 bases; the stretch between them is 10 bases long. The data were taken from a study of blood T cell repertoires in COVID-19 (dated by TCRdb to 2019 to 2021). A note on the overall study: Collaborator samples came from the United States, Italy and Spain and covered acute and convalescent phases of COVID-19. HLA class I and class II types, where available, came from metadata supplied by the sample provider rather than from assay-based typing. Nearly every sample came with metadata listing a de-identified subject ID, COVID-19 status, age in years and sex. The repertoires were made available in a free public database intended to serve as a resource for research on the immune response to SARS-CoV-2. The dataset comprised deeply sampled blood TCRbeta repertoires from subjects exposed to, actively infected with, or recovered from COVID-19. Samples were obtained from the ongoing ImmuneRACE study (first 160 participants) and from over a thousand subjects provided by 6 global collaborators. The material from the prospective study consisted of cDNA or gDNA derived from T cells, B-cell-depleted T cells, or PBMCs.

Collaborating institutions collected whole blood in K2EDTA tubes following their own protocols. Collaborator samples were shipped for TCRbeta analysis as frozen whole blood, isolated PBMCs, or DNA extracted from either sample type. TCRbeta CDR3 regions were amplified from genomic DNA using the immunoSEQ Assay, a bias-controlled multiplex PCR. Turning to the authors' computational methods: Within the assay, amplification of reference gene primers was used to estimate how many nucleated cells each sample contained. Sequence reads were collapsed and filtered to measure the absolute abundance of every unique TCRbeta CDR3 rearrangement. For each sample, productive Simpson clonality was calculated as the square root of Simpson's diversity index across productive rearrangements. Here the immuneACCESS table is served through TCRdb, limited to in-frame sequences with V and J called. Missing clones are a known gap in these copies; in checked studies unresolved V genes cover under half, and the rest lacks a known reason. V and J calls and clone size are copied from that table; D and trimming were computed from the DNA. Across this sample there are more than 150,000 clones, with 78% seen only once. 14% of the sample belongs to the ten largest clones.

The full study reports these points: The amount of clinical and demographic metadata varied by source and participant and was provided uncurated.

The clonotype comes from a woman older than 75 with acute or convalescent COVID-19. Sequences were obtained from peripheral blood. The sequence joins TRBV6-5 to TRBJ1-5, with TRBD1 as a weak D call on 5 bases. The CDR3 is CASSSGVTSNQPQHF. The bases are TGTGCCAGCAGTTCGGGGGTGACTAGCAATCAGCCCCAGCATTTT.